Listed below are T cell receptor beta chains from one sample, sequenced in a study of breast tumors, draining lymph nodes, adjacent tissues. TCRdb reprocessed the multiplex PCR reads via MiXCR and lists one record per CDR3 protein. The table includes tens of thousands of distinct CDR3 sequences, roughly 41% detected once. Sequenced material: breast tumor tissue. These TCRs come from a female donor with breast cancer. Some clones in this sample may be carry-over from other donors' samples. Both conserved end residues are part of each CDR3. Each record gives: D gene, clone size, V gene, J gene, CDR3 protein, CDR3 DNA. The D gene is left open where the match is weak. Clone size appears in some rows only: once, few, many, or a class for an expanded clone.

d_gene: .
abundance: many
v_gene: TRBV5-6
j_gene: TRBJ1-4
CDR3aa: CASSLAGANEKLFF
CDR3nt: TGTGCCAGCAGCTTAGCTGGGGCTAATGAAAAACTGTTTTTT

d_gene: TRBD1
abundance: .
v_gene: TRBV24-1
j_gene: TRBJ1-2
CDR3aa: CAAGTGDGYTF
CDR3nt: TGTGCCGCCGGGACAGGGGATGGCTACACCTTC

d_gene: TRBD2
abundance: .
v_gene: TRBV20-1
j_gene: TRBJ2-5
CDR3aa: CSATRALAGAGSTQYF
CDR3nt: TGCAGTGCTACCCGAGCGCTAGCGGGGGCCGGGTCGACCCAGTACTTC

d_gene: TRBD1
abundance: .
v_gene: TRBV10-3
j_gene: TRBJ1-5
CDR3aa: CAISPGQGGHQPQHF
CDR3nt: TGTGCCATCAGTCCGGGACAGGGGGGTCATCAGCCCCAGCATTTT

d_gene: .
abundance: many
v_gene: TRBV7-2
j_gene: TRBJ1-4
CDR3aa: CASSFYEGTPNEKLFF
CDR3nt: TGTGCCAGCAGCTTTTATGAAGGGACCCCTAATGAAAAACTGTTTTTT

d_gene: TRBD2
abundance: many
v_gene: TRBV4-3
j_gene: TRBJ2-3
CDR3aa: CASSQESSGRFLSTDTQYF
CDR3nt: TGCGCCAGCAGCCAAGAGTCGAGCGGGAGGTTCCTTAGCACAGATACGCAGTATTTT

d_gene: .
abundance: .
v_gene: TRBV3-1
j_gene: TRBJ2-7
CDR3aa: CASSQAHEQYF
CDR3nt: TGCGCCAGCAGCCAAGCTCACGAGCAGTACTTC

d_gene: .
abundance: .
v_gene: TRBV9
j_gene: TRBJ2-7
CDR3aa: CASSVASWSEQYF
CDR3nt: TGTGCCAGCAGCGTGGCTAGTTGGTCCGAGCAGTACTTC

d_gene: TRBD2
abundance: few
v_gene: TRBV7-3
j_gene: TRBJ2-3
CDR3aa: CASSFGTSPHNEQYF
CDR3nt: TGTGCCAGCAGCTTCGGGACTAGCCCACACAATGAGCAGTATTTT

d_gene: TRBD2
abundance: many
v_gene: TRBV7-3
j_gene: TRBJ2-1
CDR3aa: CASSLLAGGLEQFF
CDR3nt: TGTGCCAGCAGCTTACTAGCGGGAGGGTTAGAGCAGTTCTTC

d_gene: .
abundance: many
v_gene: TRBV24-1
j_gene: TRBJ2-5
CDR3aa: CATSDLAGPDAKETQYF
CDR3nt: TGTGCCACCAGTGATTTAGCGGGTCCCGATGCCAAAGAGACCCAGTACTTC

d_gene: .
abundance: .
v_gene: TRBV7-9
j_gene: TRBJ1-6
CDR3aa: CASSLGGLGDSPLHF
CDR3nt: TGTGCCAGCAGCTTAGGAGGGTTGGGAGATTCACCCCTCCACTTT

d_gene: .
abundance: many
v_gene: TRBV20-1
j_gene: TRBJ2-1
CDR3aa: CSALAYNEQFF
CDR3nt: TGCAGTGCCCTAGCGTATAATGAGCAGTTCTTC

d_gene: .
abundance: medium-sized
v_gene: TRBV2
j_gene: TRBJ2-2
CDR3aa: CASSVGPGELFF
CDR3nt: TGTGCCAGCAGTGTGGGGCCCGGGGAGCTGTTTTTT

d_gene: .
abundance: .
v_gene: TRBV29-1
j_gene: TRBJ2-7
CDR3aa: CSVAGADPEQYF
CDR3nt: TGCAGCGTTGCCGGGGCCGACCCCGAGCAGTACTTC

d_gene: .
abundance: many
v_gene: TRBV19
j_gene: TRBJ1-5
CDR3aa: CASSIMTENQPQHF
CDR3nt: TGTGCCAGTAGTATAATGACGGAGAATCAGCCCCAGCATTTT

d_gene: TRBD2
abundance: many
v_gene: TRBV7-9
j_gene: TRBJ2-7
CDR3aa: CASSPRGVSGPADEQYF
CDR3nt: TGTGCCAGCAGCCCCCGGGGGGTTAGCGGACCTGCCGACGAGCAGTACTTC

d_gene: TRBD1
abundance: many
v_gene: TRBV19
j_gene: TRBJ2-5
CDR3aa: CASSKGQSGSETQYF
CDR3nt: TGTGCCAGTAGTAAGGGACAGTCGGGATCAGAGACCCAGTACTTC

d_gene: .
abundance: many
v_gene: TRBV27
j_gene: TRBJ2-7
CDR3aa: CASSSYYEQYF
CDR3nt: TGTGCCAGCAGTTCCTACTACGAGCAGTACTTC

d_gene: TRBD1
abundance: once
v_gene: TRBV7-9
j_gene: TRBJ2-7
CDR3aa: CASSFRDRANEQYF
CDR3nt: TGTGCCAGCAGCTTCCGGGACAGGGCAAACGAGCAGTACTTC

d_gene: .
abundance: .
v_gene: TRBV25-1
j_gene: TRBJ1-6
CDR3aa: CASSEFSASSYNSPLHF
CDR3nt: TGTGCCAGCAGTGAATTTTCAGCTAGCTCCTATAATTCACCCCTCCACTTT

d_gene: TRBD1
abundance: medium-sized
v_gene: TRBV7-2
j_gene: TRBJ1-2
CDR3aa: CASSFLQGANYGYTF
CDR3nt: TGTGCCAGCAGCTTCCTACAGGGGGCTAACTATGGCTACACCTTC

d_gene: .
abundance: many
v_gene: TRBV7-2
j_gene: TRBJ1-1
CDR3aa: CASSSRGNTEAFF
CDR3nt: TGTGCCAGCAGCTCCCGAGGGAACACTGAAGCTTTCTTT

d_gene: .
abundance: once
v_gene: TRBV9
j_gene: TRBJ2-7
CDR3aa: CASSLESRGNFYEQYF
CDR3nt: TGTGCCAGCAGCTTAGAGTCCAGGGGAAATTTTTACGAGCAGTACTTC

d_gene: .
abundance: .
v_gene: TRBV28
j_gene: TRBJ2-3
CDR3aa: CASSSHSAIGDTQYF
CDR3nt: TGTGCCAGCAGTAGTCATAGCGCGATAGGAGATACGCAGTATTTT

d_gene: .
abundance: many
v_gene: TRBV2
j_gene: TRBJ1-2
CDR3aa: CASRVRGDYGYTF
CDR3nt: TGTGCCAGCAGAGTTCGGGGGGACTATGGCTACACCTTC

d_gene: .
abundance: .
v_gene: TRBV29-1
j_gene: TRBJ1-4
CDR3aa: CSVVRDQGTSEKLFF
CDR3nt: TGCAGCGTCGTCCGGGATCAGGGGACTAGTGAAAAACTGTTTTTT

d_gene: TRBD1
abundance: many
v_gene: TRBV4-1
j_gene: TRBJ2-1
CDR3aa: CASSQDLQGAGEQFF
CDR3nt: TGCGCCAGCAGCCAAGACTTGCAGGGGGCTGGTGAGCAGTTCTTC

d_gene: .
abundance: many
v_gene: TRBV25-1
j_gene: TRBJ2-3
CDR3aa: CASSRGATDTQYF
CDR3nt: TGTGCCAGCAGCCGGGGGGCTACAGATACGCAGTATTTT

d_gene: .
abundance: many
v_gene: TRBV4-2
j_gene: TRBJ2-6
CDR3aa: CASSQALISGANVLTF
CDR3nt: TGTGCCAGCAGCCAAGCCCTGATCTCTGGGGCCAACGTCCTGACTTTC

d_gene: TRBD1
abundance: .
v_gene: TRBV10-3
j_gene: TRBJ2-7
CDR3aa: CAISRTGGF
CDR3nt: TGTGCCATCAGCCGGACAGGAGGCTTC

d_gene: .
abundance: .
v_gene: TRBV7-9
j_gene: TRBJ1-1
CDR3aa: CASSQGLSYEQYFGPGTEAFF
CDR3nt: .

d_gene: .
abundance: .
v_gene: TRBV20-1
j_gene: TRBJ1-5
CDR3aa: CSVGQPNQPQHF
CDR3nt: TGCAGTGTAGGGCAGCCTAATCAGCCCCAGCATTTT

d_gene: TRBD2
abundance: many
v_gene: TRBV27
j_gene: TRBJ2-7
CDR3aa: CASSLSGRAYEQYF
CDR3nt: TGTGCCAGCAGCCTGAGCGGGAGAGCTTACGAGCAGTACTTC

d_gene: .
abundance: .
v_gene: TRBV6-2/TRBV6-3
j_gene: TRBJ1-1
CDR3aa: CASTPSGGYGTEAFF
CDR3nt: TGTGCCAGCACCCCATCGGGAGGGTATGGCACTGAAGCTTTCTTT

d_gene: .
abundance: .
v_gene: TRBV5-5
j_gene: TRBJ1-5
CDR3aa: CASSLEAAGYEQPQHF
CDR3nt: TGTGCCAGCAGCTTGGAGGCAGCCGGATACGAGCAGCCCCAGCATTTT

d_gene: .
abundance: many
v_gene: TRBV5-1
j_gene: TRBJ2-3
CDR3aa: CASSFGPDTQYF
CDR3nt: TGCGCCAGCAGCTTCGGTCCAGATACGCAGTATTTT

d_gene: .
abundance: .
v_gene: TRBV7-6
j_gene: TRBJ2-3
CDR3aa: CASSAPGGTQYF
CDR3nt: TGTGCCAGCAGCGCGCCGGGCGGTACGCAGTATTTT

d_gene: TRBD1
abundance: .
v_gene: TRBV10-3
j_gene: TRBJ2-2
CDR3aa: CAIRSDRGKGTGELFF
CDR3nt: TGTGCCATCAGATCGGACAGGGGGAAAGGCACCGGGGAGCTGTTTTTT

d_gene: TRBD2
abundance: many
v_gene: TRBV20-1
j_gene: TRBJ2-3
CDR3aa: CSAEASGRAIDTQYF
CDR3nt: TGCAGTGCGGAAGCTAGCGGGAGGGCGATAGATACGCAGTATTTT